These 10 T cell receptor beta chains were sequenced from one sample in a study of T cells in Graves' hyperthyroidism and ophthalmopathy. Using RNA transcripts as the source, TCR beta CDR3 regions were amplified. HTBI primers were the set used in a first-round RT-PCR of the TCR CDR3. Each CDR3 protein is one row after TCRdb ran MiXCR on the multiplex PCR reads. Of roughly 800,000 distinct CDR3 sequences listed, 38% are singletons. The sample consisted of blood. Receptors originate from a man aged 18-30 years with Graves' hyperthyroidism.

In this sample, this clonotype turned up many times. The rearrangement joins TRBV10-3 to TRBJ1-1; D may be TRBD1 (6 bases). The V gene lost 8 bases and the J gene lost 3 bases, with 13 bases spanning the gap. This CDR3 has 13 residues. Germline values: CDR1 ENHRY, CDR2 SYGVKD. The CDR3 reads CAIRDNWDTEAFF. Here the CDR3 DNA reads TGTGCCATCCGGGACAATTGGGACACTGAAGCTTTCTTT.

About this clonotype itself: One base away lies a much larger clone, so this may be a sequencing read error. This rearrangement joins TRBV20-1 to TRBJ1-1; D is ambiguous. Germline V lookup: CDR1 DFQATT, CDR2 SNEGSKA (reference sequence). The CDR3 consists of 11 residues. Here the CDR3 reads CSASVNAEAFF. DNA of the CDR3: TGCAGTGCTAGTGTGAACGCTGAAGCTTTCTTT.

Many counts were recorded for this clonotype. The chain couples TRBV29-1 to TRBJ1-2; D is unclear. Deletions cut 6 bases from V and 6 bases from J, with 14 bases between. CDR1 and CDR2 (germline): SQVTM, ANQGSEA. The CDR3 consists of 12 residues. CDR3 sequence reads: CSVVTATDGYTF. CDR3 sequence (DNA): TGCAGCGTGGTCACAGCGACTGATGGCTACACCTTC.

V gene TRBV20-1 combines with J gene TRBJ1-1, with D maybe TRBD1 (6 bases). Germline V CDR1 and CDR2: DFQATT, SNEGSKA (reference sequence). Trimming cost V 0 bases and J 1 base, with 12 bases left between them. This CDR3 is 15 amino acids long. CDR3 sequence (DNA): TGCAGTGCTAGAGATTTTAACAGGGCGAACACTGAAGCTTTCTTT. Residues: CSARDFNRANTEAFF.

V and J are TRBV5-4 and TRBJ1-4, with 8 bases fitting TRBD1. The CDR3 runs to 17 residues. The germline V gene encodes CDR1 SGHNT and CDR2 YYREEE (reference sequence). V lost 5 bases, J lost 0 bases, and 9 bases stayed unmatched. CDR3 region: CASSGDRQSTTNEKLFF. The CDR3 DNA reads TGTGCCAGCAGTGGGGACAGGCAATCTACAACTAATGAAAAACTGTTTTTT.

CDR3 sequence (DNA): TGTGCCAGCAGCTTAGCGACAGGTACCTCCTACGAGCAGTACTTC. It translates to CASSLATGTSYEQYF. The chain employs TRBV7-2 and TRBJ2-7; perhaps TRBD1 as D (6 bases). V lost 0 bases, J lost 0 bases, and 9 bases lay in between. This CDR3 has 15 amino acids. Looked up from germline, CDR1 is SGHTA and CDR2 is FQGNSA.

This clonotype came up once. The rearrangement uses TRBV20-1 and TRBJ1-6, with D unclear. The CDR3 runs to 10 residues. V was trimmed by 1 base and J by 16 bases, leaving 8 bases between them. Germline V gene lookup returns CDR1 DFQATT and CDR2 SNEGSKA (reference sequence). The CDR3 loop reads CSARGAALHF. In nucleotides, the CDR3 is TGCAGTGCTAGAGGGGCAGCTCTCCACTTT.

The J gene is TRBJ1-3, the V gene TRBV7-9; 10 bases map to TRBD1. J lost 5 bases, V lost 5 bases, and 9 bases had no gene match. The CDR3 runs 16 residues. CDR1 is SEHNR and CDR2 is FQNEAQ in the germline V gene (reference sequence). The CDR3 region is CASSPRQGATRNTIYF. CDR3 in DNA: TGTGCCAGCAGCCCCAGACAGGGGGCGACGCGAAACACCATATATTTT. Full variable domain (missing parts from reference TRBV7-9 and TRBJ1-3): DTGVSQNPRHKITKRGQNVTFRCDPISEHNRLYWYRQTLGQGPEFLTYFQNEAQLEKSRLLSDRFSAERPKGSFSTLEIQRTEQGDSAMYLCASSPRQGATRNTIYFGEGSWLTVV.

Remarks on this clonotype: A read error is possible here, since a much larger clone lies one base away. This chain uses TRBV5-1 with TRBJ2-7, with TRBD2 identical over 9 bases. CDR1 SGHRS and CDR2 YFSETQ come from the germline V gene. This CDR3 region has 14 residues. The CDR3: CASRRAGGDYEQCF. CDR3 in DNA: TGCGCCAGCAGAAGGGCGGGAGGGGACTACGAGCAGTGCTTC.

Concerning this clonotype: Being one base from a much bigger clone, this may be a read error. The chain links TRBV5-5 to TRBJ2-5; D may be TRBD1 (6 bases). Looked up from germline, CDR1 is SGHKS and CDR2 is YYEKEE (reference sequence). The CDR3 totals 15 residues. Trimming took off 4 bases at V and 1 base at J, with 14 bases between the two ends. The CDR3 is CASSVTADSQETQYF. The DNA for the CDR3 is TGTGCCAGCAGCGTGACAGCGGACAGCCAAGAGACCCAGTACTTC.